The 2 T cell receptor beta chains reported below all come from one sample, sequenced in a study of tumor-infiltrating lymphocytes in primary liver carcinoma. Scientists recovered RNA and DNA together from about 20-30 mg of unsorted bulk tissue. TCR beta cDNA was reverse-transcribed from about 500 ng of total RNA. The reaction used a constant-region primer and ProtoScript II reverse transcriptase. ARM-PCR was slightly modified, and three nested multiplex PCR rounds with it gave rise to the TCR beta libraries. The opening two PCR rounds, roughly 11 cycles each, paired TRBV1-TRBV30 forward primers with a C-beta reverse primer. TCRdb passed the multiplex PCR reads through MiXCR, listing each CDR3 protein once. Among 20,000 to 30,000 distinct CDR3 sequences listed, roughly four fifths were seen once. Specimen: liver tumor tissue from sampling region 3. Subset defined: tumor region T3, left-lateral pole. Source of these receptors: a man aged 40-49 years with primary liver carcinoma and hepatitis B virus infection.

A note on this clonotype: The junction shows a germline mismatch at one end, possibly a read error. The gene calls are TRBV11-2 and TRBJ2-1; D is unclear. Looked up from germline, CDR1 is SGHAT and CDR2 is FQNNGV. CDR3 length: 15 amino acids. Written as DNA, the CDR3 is TGTGCCAGCAGCCTAGGTGCAGGAGTTGTCAATAAGCAGTTCTTC. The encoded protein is CASSLGAGVVNKQFF.

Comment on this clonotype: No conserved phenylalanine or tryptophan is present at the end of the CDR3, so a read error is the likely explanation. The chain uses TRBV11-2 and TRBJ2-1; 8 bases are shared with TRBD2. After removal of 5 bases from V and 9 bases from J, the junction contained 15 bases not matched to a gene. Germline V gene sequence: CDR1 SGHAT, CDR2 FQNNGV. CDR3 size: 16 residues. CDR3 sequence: CASSPGLEGGAGEQFI. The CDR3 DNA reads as TGTGCCAGCAGCCCGGGACTAGAGGGAGGGGCGGGTGAGCAGTTCATC.